Listed here are 5 T cell receptor beta chains from one sample, sequenced in a study of blood T cells in healthy people across ages. Sample-barcoded 5' priming and a J-beta primer mix drove a second PCR of 7 to 11 cycles. One entry per CDR3 protein, called by TCRdb with MiXCR from the 5' RACE reads. The repertoire consists of about 2 million distinct CDR3 sequences, with approximately 50% occurring once and the leading ten covering 2% to 2.5%. The source material was blood. The source is a woman in her 40s in good health.

The chain recombines TRBV6-6 with TRBJ1-2; 8 nucleotides align to TRBD1. V shed 5 bases, J shed 1 base, and the junction held 6 bases outside the gene matches. Germline CDR1 reads MNHNY; CDR2 reads SVGAGI (reference sequence). CDR3 length equals 15 residues. In nucleotides, the CDR3 is TGTGCCAGCAGTATTGGACAGGGTATTAACTATGGCTACACCTTC. Translating it yields CASSIGQGINYGYTF.

Here the CDR3 reads CASSQDLGGTGYNSPLHF. CDR3 DNA sequence: TGCGCCAGCAGCCAAGATTTGGGGGGGACAGGCTATAATTCACCCCTCCACTTT. The rearrangement joins TRBV4-3 to TRBJ1-6; 8 positions match TRBD1. The CDR3 runs to 18 residues. The V gene's germline CDR1 is LGHNA and CDR2 YSLEER. Losses at the gene ends were 0 bases for V and 3 bases for J; bases not matched to a gene: 7.

This chain joins TRBV4-2 and TRBJ2-4; TRBD2 agrees at 11 bases. The J call may be faulty, since TRBJ2-5 better matches the DNA end. Per germline, CDR1 LGHNA and CDR2 YNFKEQ. The CDR3 covers 15 residues. In nucleotides, the CDR3 is TGTGCCAGCAGTCATAGCGGGGGGGGCGGGGAGACCCAGTACTTC. This translates into CASSHSGGGGETQYF.

A word on this clonotype: This sequence may be a read error, since a much larger clone differs from it by one base. The chain uses TRBV4-2 and TRBJ2-6, with 10 bases identical to TRBD1. The CDR3 is 16 amino acids. CDR1 and CDR2 (germline): LGHNA, YNFKEQ. CDR3 protein: CASSPTGGSGANVPTF. The CDR3 nucleotides are TGTGCCAGCAGTCCGACAGGGGGCTCTGGGGCCAACGTCCCGACTTTC.

The chain joins TRBV27 to TRBJ2-4; D perhaps matches TRBD2 (6 bases). Gene TRBJ2-5 matches the end of the DNA better, so the J call may be wrong. Germline values: CDR1 MNHEY, CDR2 SMNVEV (reference sequence). CDR3 length: 15 amino acids. The CDR3 nucleotides are TGTGCCAGCAGCAATTCCCGGGGGTCCCAAGAGACCCAGTACTTC. Protein sequence: CASSNSRGSQETQYF.